The 26 T cell receptor beta chains below come from one sample, sequenced in a study of OX40 agonist ivuxolimab in advanced cancers. TCRdb's table, derived via immunoSEQ multiplex PCR, lists solely in-frame clones and lacks some. The sample shows approximately 12,000 clones, roughly 90% of them seen only once. This sample comprised CD4+ or CD8+ T cells sorted from blood, obtained in a trial of the OX40 agonist ivuxolimab. These receptors were taken from an adult with an advanced solid tumor such as melanoma, head and neck, liver or kidney cancer.

The rearrangement uses TRBV11-2 and TRBJ1-3; D uncertain. Trimming took off 6 bases at V and 1 base at J, with 13 bases between the two ends. Germline values: CDR1 SGHAT, CDR2 FQNNGV. CDR3 length equals 15 residues. The CDR3 spells CASRVGSSSGNTIYF. The DNA of the CDR3 is TGTGCCAGCAGAGTGGGCAGTTCGTCTGGAAACACCATATATTTT.

This clone was found once. The CDR3 DNA sequence: TGTGCCAGCATCGGGGACATGAACACTGAAGCTTTCTTT. Its protein product is CASIGDMNTEAFF. The rearrangement uses TRBV6-5 and TRBJ1-1; D might be TRBD1 (6 bases). Looked up from germline, CDR1 is MNHEY and CDR2 is SVGAGI. The CDR3 sequence is 13 residues long. V was trimmed by 7 bases and J by 0 bases, leaving 9 bases between them.

This sequence joins TRBV11-3 and TRBJ2-7; no reliable D call. This CDR3 is built from 14 residues. Trimming removed 1 base from V and 4 bases from J, with 11 bases in between. CDR1 is SGHNT, CDR2 YENEEA, per germline. CDR3 nucleotides: TGTGCCAGCAGCTTAGCGGGCTACAAATACGAGCAGTACTTC. It encodes CASSLAGYKYEQYF. Using reference TRBV11-3 and TRBJ2-7 for the parts outside the CDR3, the full variable domain is EAGVVQSPRYKIIEKKQPVAFWCNPISGHNTLYWYLQNLGQGPELLIRYENEEAVDDSQLPKDRFSAERLKGVDSTLKIQPAELGDSAVYLCASSLAGYKYEQYFGPGTRLTVT.

This rearrangement joins TRBV9 to TRBJ2-5, with 7 nucleotides matching TRBD1. The CDR3 is made up of 15 amino acids. The germline gives CDR1 SGDLS, CDR2 YYNGEE. With V trimmed by 0 bases and J by 5 bases, 7 bases remained unmatched. CDR3 nucleotides: TGTGCCAGCAGCGTAGCTAGACAGGGTGCGGAGACCCAGTACTTC. Its translation: CASSVARQGAETQYF.

The J gene is TRBJ2-2, the V gene TRBV4-3; 9 bases are shared with TRBD2. The CDR3 contains 16 residues. Germline V lookup: CDR1 LGHNA, CDR2 YSLEER. With 0 bases clipped from V and 6 bases from J, the junction kept 5 bases outside the gene matches. The CDR3 DNA reads TGCGCCAGCAGCCAAGAACCTAGCGGGGCTTCCGGGGAGCTGTTTTTT. It is translated as CASSQEPSGASGELFF.

The chain is built from TRBV13 and TRBJ1-5, with D perhaps TRBD1 (5 bases). CDR3 length: 16 residues. Germline CDR1 reads PRHDT; CDR2 reads FYEKMQ (reference sequence). The V and J ends lost 4 bases and 0 bases respectively, with 13 bases between them. CDR3: CASSSRQNHSNQPQHF. The CDR3 nucleotides read TGTGCCAGCAGCTCCAGACAGAACCATAGCAATCAGCCCCAGCATTTT.

This chain links TRBV7-9 with TRBJ2-1; the D gene is possibly TRBD1 (6 bases). The V end lost 1 base, the J end lost 2 bases, and 12 bases lay between the germline ends. CDR1 and CDR2 from the germline V gene are SEHNR and FQNEAQ (reference sequence). The CDR3 runs 16 residues. Here the CDR3 DNA reads TGTGCCAGCAGCTTAGGCCAGGGGTTAACCTACAATGAGCAGTTCTTC. Amino acids: CASSLGQGLTYNEQFF.

A remark on this clone: Its ends do not fully match the called genes, so a read error is possible. The chain employs TRBV9 and TRBJ2-3, with 11 bases aligning to TRBD2. CDR1 is SGDLS, CDR2 YYNGEE, per germline. CDR3 length: 12 amino acids. DNA of the CDR3: TGTGCCAGCAGCAATAGCGGGGGGGCCAGCGCATTT. Translation: CASSNSGGASAF.

V gene TRBV27 combines with J gene TRBJ2-2, with D perhaps TRBD1 (6 bases). This CDR3 is 15 amino acids long. Germline V gives CDR1 MNHEY, CDR2 SMNVEV (reference sequence). V lost 4 bases and J 5 bases, leaving 14 bases between the germline ends. The CDR3 DNA is TGTGCCAGCAGTTCCGAGGGGGATTTAACCGGGGAGCTGTTTTTT. This translates into CASSSEGDLTGELFF.

The chain recombines TRBV6-1 with TRBJ1-1, with D unclear. Germline V gene data show CDR1 as MNHNS and CDR2 as SASEGT. The CDR3 extends over 11 amino acids. V shed 10 bases and J shed 0 bases, with 6 bases lying between them. The CDR3 region is CATRVNTEAFF. The CDR3 bases are TGTGCCACCCGAGTGAACACTGAAGCTTTCTTT.

The V gene is TRBV5-5, the J gene TRBJ1-3; D ambiguous. V lost 0 bases, J lost 7 bases, and 5 bases lay in between. The CDR3 runs 12 residues. Per the germline V gene, CDR1 is SGHKS and CDR2 is YYEKEE (reference sequence). The CDR3 nucleotides read TGTGCCAGCAGCTTGGAGGGTAACACCATATATTTT. Translation gives CASSLEGNTIYF.

The genes are TRBV7-6 and TRBJ2-6; D gene ambiguous. CDR3 length: 16 amino acids. Germline lookup yields CDR1 SGHVS and CDR2 FNYEAQ. V was pared by 4 bases and J by 0 bases, with 10 bases between. The CDR3 here is CASSSTVNSGANVLTF. CDR3 in DNA: TGTGCCAGCAGCTCAACAGTTAACTCTGGGGCCAACGTCCTGACTTTC.

The rearrangement uses TRBV9 and TRBJ2-1; TRBD2 agrees at 10 bases. CDR1 SGDLS and CDR2 YYNGEE come from the germline V gene. CDR3 size: 17 residues. V was pared by 0 bases and J by 4 bases, with 7 bases of the junction left unmatched. CDR3 residues: CASSVDPPSGSYNEQFF. CDR3 nucleotide sequence: TGTGCCAGCAGCGTAGACCCCCCTAGCGGGAGTTACAATGAGCAGTTCTTC.

By proportion, this clone is medium-sized. The chain uses TRBV6-5 and TRBJ2-2; D is tentatively TRBD1 or TRBD2 (5 bases each). Between the trimmed V and J ends, which lost 4 bases and 3 bases, there was a span of 12 bases. The CDR3 spans 15 residues. Germline CDR1 MNHEY, CDR2 SVGAGI. Written as DNA, the CDR3 is TGTGCCAGCAGTTTCAGGGAGTGGGACACCGGGGAGCTGTTTTTT. This encodes CASSFREWDTGELFF.

The chain has TRBV4-3 and TRBJ2-3; no clear D. V shed 4 bases and J shed 0 bases, with 17 bases lying between them. Germline V gives CDR1 LGHNA, CDR2 YSLEER. The CDR3 runs to 17 residues. The CDR3 is CASSLRLVEASTDTQYF. Here the CDR3 DNA reads TGCGCCAGCAGCCTCCGGCTTGTTGAGGCTAGCACAGATACGCAGTATTTT.

The rearrangement links TRBV11-2 to TRBJ2-7; the match to TRBD2 covers 11 bases. The CDR3 is 17 residues long. Germline V lookup: CDR1 SGHAT, CDR2 FQNNGV. V shed 1 base, J shed 1 base, and the junction held 6 bases outside the gene matches. This CDR3 is CASSLAAGTSGSYEQYF. Written as DNA, the CDR3 is TGTGCCAGCAGCTTAGCCGCCGGGACTAGCGGTTCCTACGAGCAGTACTTC.

The chain joins TRBV4-3 to TRBJ1-2, with D hard to call. Per the germline V gene, CDR1 is LGHNA and CDR2 is YSLEER. The CDR3 runs to 15 residues. Trimming shortened V by 0 bases and J by 0 bases, and 8 bases separated the two germline ends. The CDR3 nucleotides read TGCGCCAGCAGCCAAGAGCAGGAGGCTAACTATGGCTACACCTTC. This encodes CASSQEQEANYGYTF.

This clone was detected only once. The chain combines TRBV7-3 with TRBJ2-1; D not certain. CDR3 length: 15 residues. V was trimmed by 2 bases and J by 0 bases, leaving 8 bases between them. The germline CDR1 and CDR2 sequences are SGHTA and FQGTGA. The CDR3 bases are TGTGCCAGCAGCTTATCCGGACGCTCCTACAATGAGCAGTTCTTC. This codes for CASSLSGRSYNEQFF.

The chain joins TRBV6-4 to TRBJ2-2; 7 bases are shared with TRBD2. The germline V gene has CDR1 MRHNA and CDR2 SNTAGT. V was clipped by 2 bases and J by 3 bases; unmatched bases: 0. This CDR3 region has 14 residues. Here the CDR3 reads CASSDGLDTGELFF. The CDR3 bases are TGTGCCAGCAGTGACGGACTAGACACCGGGGAGCTGTTTTTT.

The chain recombines TRBV5-6 with TRBJ2-3, with D possibly called TRBD1 or TRBD2 (6 bases each). V was clipped by 1 base and J by 4 bases, with 13 bases between them. The CDR3 totals 15 residues. CDR1 is SGHDT, CDR2 YYEEEE, per germline. In DNA form, the CDR3 reads TGTGCCAGCAGCTTGCTGGGGGGCCGTGCAGATACGCAGTATTTT. It translates to CASSLLGGRADTQYF.

The J gene is TRBJ2-1, the V gene TRBV25-1, with 13 positions matching TRBD2. The V and J ends lost 3 bases and 4 bases, in that order; junction bases with no gene match: 3. Germline V gene sequence: CDR1 MGHDK, CDR2 SYGVNS. The CDR3 has 16 amino acids. CDR3 protein: CASSDGLAGVYNEQFF. The CDR3, as DNA: TGTGCCAGCAGTGACGGACTAGCGGGGGTATACAATGAGCAGTTCTTC.

The V and J genes are TRBV10-3 and TRBJ2-7; no reliable D call. This CDR3 has 12 amino acids. Germline CDR1 is ENHRY and CDR2 is SYGVKD. Trimming removed 3 bases at V and 4 bases at J, with 7 bases between. For the CDR3, the DNA is TGTGCCATCAGTGAAGGAGATTACGAGCAGTACTTC. Translating gives CAISEGDYEQYF.

The rearrangement joins TRBV9 to TRBJ2-1; D gene ambiguous. The CDR3 length is 14 residues. Looked up from germline, CDR1 is SGDLS and CDR2 is YYNGEE. V was shortened by 4 bases and J by 5 bases, with 13 bases between the two germline ends. CDR3 region: CASSPRRNNNEQFF. In DNA form, the CDR3 reads TGTGCCAGCAGCCCCAGACGCAACAACAATGAGCAGTTCTTC.

This clone was counted once. The CDR3 region has the DNA TGCAGCGTCCCGGACGGCTCTGGGGCCAACGTCCTGACTTTC. This translates into CSVPDGSGANVLTF. This rearrangement joins TRBV29-1 to TRBJ2-6; D unclear. There are 14 residues in the CDR3. V was clipped by 6 bases and J by 0 bases, with 9 bases between them. Germline-derived CDR1 and CDR2 are SQVTM and ANQGSEA.

The J gene is TRBJ2-7, the V gene TRBV19; D might be TRBD1 or TRBD2, each matching 5 bases. The V gene lost 9 bases and the J gene lost 0 bases, with 18 bases spanning the gap. Germline CDR1 and CDR2: LNHDA and SQIVND (reference sequence). There are 15 residues in the CDR3. As DNA, the CDR3 is TGTGCCAGCACTAATTGGGACGGGACCTCCTACGAGCAGTACTTC. Translated: CASTNWDGTSYEQYF.

This chain links TRBV11-3 with TRBJ1-2; D is unclear. V was cut by 5 bases and J by 2 bases, with 3 bases left in between. CDR1 is SGHNT and CDR2 is YENEEA in the germline V gene. The CDR3 runs 11 residues. The CDR3 coding sequence is TGTGCCAGCAGCCCGAACTATGGCTACACCTTC. Translating gives CASSPNYGYTF.